The 24 T cell receptor beta chains reported below all come from one sample, sequenced in a study of T cells in Graves' hyperthyroidism and ophthalmopathy. RNA transcripts yielded amplified TCR beta CDR3 regions. HTBI primers drove first-round RT-PCR of the TCR CDR3. One entry per CDR3 protein, called by TCRdb with MiXCR from the multiplex PCR reads. The data show about 570,000 distinct CDR3 sequences, about half seen once. Source material: peripheral blood or thyroid tissue (not recorded which). The receptor source for this set is an adult woman with Graves' disease, either hyperthyroidism or ophthalmopathy (not recorded which).

This clonotype was detected only once. V and J are TRBV7-2 and TRBJ1-5, with a weak D call TRBD1 (6 bases). Trimming left V 3 bases short and J 11 bases short, with 17 bases between. CDR1 SGHTA and CDR2 FQGNSA come from the germline V gene. The length of the CDR3 is 14 residues. CDR3 protein: CASSFGGGIETQHF. The CDR3 coding sequence is TGTGCCAGCAGCTTCGGGGGCGGAATAGAGACCCAGCATTTT.

The genes are TRBV7-3 and TRBJ2-7; 10 bases align to TRBD2. The CDR3 has 15 residues. Germline V lookup: CDR1 SGHTA, CDR2 FQGTGA. The V gene end was trimmed by 5 bases and the J gene end by 9 bases; junction bases not matched to a gene: 13. The chain's CDR3 is CASSPGASGRARQYF. CDR3 bases: TGTGCCAGCAGCCCCGGCGCCAGCGGGAGGGCCCGGCAGTACTTC.

This sequence joins TRBV14 and TRBJ1-1, with a tentative D call TRBD1 (6 bases). Germline loops: CDR1 SGHDN, CDR2 FVKESK. The CDR3 spans 13 residues. The V end lost 5 bases, the J end lost 5 bases, and 12 bases lay between the germline ends. Here the CDR3 DNA reads TGTGCCAGCAGCGCCCGACAGGTTACTGAAGCTTTCTTT. Its protein is CASSARQVTEAFF. The full variable domain, its missing parts supplied by reference TRBV14 and TRBJ1-1, is EAGVTQFPSHSVIEKGQTVTLRCDPISGHDNLYWYRRVMGKEIKFLLHFVKESKQDESGMPNNRFLAERTGGTYSTLKVQPAELEDSGVYFCASSARQVTEAFFGQGTRLTVV.

V and J are TRBV10-3 and TRBJ2-2, with D possibly being TRBD2 (6 bases). CDR1 and CDR2 (germline): ENHRY, SYGVKD. V dropped 4 bases and J dropped 5 bases, with 17 bases sitting between them. The CDR3 length is 16 residues. The CDR3 coding sequence is TGTGCCATCAGTGGTAGCGGTGATAGTGTAACCGGGGAGCTGTTTTTT. It is translated as CAISGSGDSVTGELFF.

In this sample, this clonotype turned up a few times. The chain carries TRBV29-1 and TRBJ1-1; 8 bases map to TRBD1. With V trimmed by 6 bases and J by 4 bases, 7 bases remained unmatched. The CDR3 runs 13 residues. Germline V CDR1 and CDR2: SQVTM, ANQGSEA. In DNA, the CDR3 is TGCAGCGTGCTGACAGGGGAGGTCACTGAAGCTTTCTTT. Protein: CSVLTGEVTEAFF.

This clonotype came up many times. The chain combines TRBV6-1 with TRBJ2-6; possible D gene TRBD2, 5 bases. V was pared by 8 bases and J by 0 bases, with 8 bases between. The CDR3 loop spans 14 amino acids. Germline assignment: CDR1 MNHNS and CDR2 SASEGT. CDR3 coding DNA: TGTGCCAGCGAGGACTTCTCTGGGGCCAACGTCCTGACTTTC. Protein product: CASEDFSGANVLTF.

V usage is TRBV12-3 or TRBV12-4 and J usage is TRBJ2-5; D is ambiguous. The CDR3 totals 12 residues. The germline V and J ends were trimmed by 6 bases and 7 bases, with 12 bases remaining between them. In nucleotides, the CDR3 is TGTGCCAGCAGGGCCGCTGGTGGGACCCAGTACTTC. Translation gives CASRAAGGTQYF.

This clonotype was counted ten times or more. This chain uses TRBV5-1 with TRBJ1-5, with D uncertain. The CDR3 totals 14 residues. V lost 0 bases and J 4 bases, leaving 8 bases between the germline ends. The germline CDR1 and CDR2 sequences are SGHRS and YFSETQ. Written as DNA, the CDR3 is TGCGCCAGCAGCTTGGATGATGCAAATCAGCCCCAGCATTTT. As protein: CASSLDDANQPQHF.

This clonotype was observed at least ten times. At one of its ends the junction is not consistent with the germline gene, which may arise from a read error. This chain connects TRBV4-1 to TRBJ2-2; D unclear. The CDR3 contains 12 residues. Germline V gene lookup returns CDR1 MGHRA and CDR2 YSYEKL. Written as DNA, the CDR3 is TGTGCCAGCAGCCAAGGGACCGGGGAGCTGTTTTTT. Its translation is CASSQGTGELFF.

V gene TRBV29-1 combines with J gene TRBJ2-5; no clear D gene. V shed 4 bases and J shed 5 bases, with 5 bases lying between them. The germline gives CDR1 SQVTM, CDR2 ANQGSEA. This CDR3 region has 10 residues. The CDR3 is CSVGPETQYF. CDR3 bases: TGCAGCGTTGGTCCCGAGACCCAGTACTTC.

This clonotype was detected ten times or more. The J gene is TRBJ1-6, the V gene TRBV20-1; D not certain. Trimming stripped 0 bases from V and 5 bases from J, with 14 bases between. Germline assignment: CDR1 DFQATT and CDR2 SNEGSKA (reference sequence). This CDR3 contains 16 residues. The CDR3 coding sequence is TGCAGTGCTAGAGATCCGGAGGGAAACGATAATTCACCCCTCCACTTT. Translating it yields CSARDPEGNDNSPLHF.

The chain uses TRBV7-3 and TRBJ2-2; weak D call: TRBD2 (6 bases). The CDR3 extends over 12 amino acids. Germline-derived CDR1 and CDR2 are SGHTA and FQGTGA. V was pared by 5 bases and J by 7 bases, with 8 bases between. CDR3 bases: TGTGCCAGCAGCATTAGCGGCGGGGAGCTGTTTTTT. It yields the protein CASSISGGELFF.

The gene calls are TRBV28 and TRBJ1-5, with TRBD1 identical over 7 bases. V lost 7 bases, J lost 6 bases, and 9 bases stayed unmatched. The germline gives CDR1 MDHEN, CDR2 SYDVKM. The CDR3 is made up of 14 amino acids. CDR3 nucleotides: TGTGCCAGCAATCTCCAGGGGGAGTCTCAGCCCCAGCATTTT. It encodes CASNLQGESQPQHF.

This chain links TRBV20-1 with TRBJ1-2, with no clear D. In germline, CDR1 is DFQATT, CDR2 SNEGSKA (reference sequence). The V end lost 6 bases, the J end lost 4 bases, and 15 bases lay between the germline ends. The CDR3 contains 13 residues. CDR3 residues: CSAGVRQVYGYTF. As DNA, the CDR3 is TGCAGTGCGGGAGTTAGGCAGGTCTATGGCTACACCTTC.

Ten or more counts support this clonotype. The chain recombines TRBV2 with TRBJ2-7; D not certain. The CDR3 runs to 13 residues. V lost 3 bases and J 10 bases, leaving 16 bases between the germline ends. Germline V gene lookup returns CDR1 SNHLY and CDR2 FYNNEI. The CDR3 sequence: CASSDSSGSIQYF. In DNA, the CDR3 is TGTGCCAGCAGTGATTCCTCTGGTAGTATTCAGTACTTC.

The rearrangement uses TRBV20-1 and TRBJ2-7; 8 nucleotides line up with TRBD1. Germline CDR1 is DFQATT and CDR2 is SNEGSKA (reference sequence). The ends lost 6 bases at V and 7 bases at J; junction bases unmatched: 11. The CDR3 contains 13 residues. The CDR3 spells CSATGQAEREQYF. Written as DNA, the CDR3 is TGCAGTGCCACGGGACAGGCTGAAAGGGAGCAGTACTTC.

This clonotype was recorded many times. The chain carries TRBV6-2 or TRBV6-3 and TRBJ2-7; D possibly uses TRBD1 or TRBD2 (5 bases each). CDR1 and CDR2 from the germline V gene are MNHEY and SVGEGT. The CDR3 covers 14 residues. Trimming took off 5 bases at V and 1 base at J, with 12 bases between the two ends. Written as DNA, the CDR3 is TGTGCCAGCAGTCCCCGGGACCCATCCTACGAGCAGTACTTC. Translating gives CASSPRDPSYEQYF.

The chain uses TRBV5-6 and TRBJ2-5; TRBD2 agrees at 10 bases. J lost 4 bases, V lost 0 bases, and 9 bases had no gene match. The CDR3 has 17 amino acids. Germline CDR1 SGHDT, CDR2 YYEEEE. CDR3 sequence (DNA): TGTGCCAGCAGCTTGGTGCTAGCGGGAGATGGGGGAGAGACCCAGTACTTC. Protein product: CASSLVLAGDGGETQYF.

As regards this clonotype: An end of the junction differs from the germline gene, which may be a read error. V gene TRBV9 combines with J gene TRBJ2-7; perhaps TRBD1 as D (6 bases). Germline values: CDR1 SGDLS, CDR2 YYNGEE. The CDR3 length is 14 residues. Here the CDR3 reads CASSVGAGAYKQYF. For the CDR3, the DNA is TGTGCCAGCAGCGTAGGGGCAGGGGCCTACAAGCAGTACTTC.

This clonotype was detected many times. For the CDR3, the DNA is TGTGCCTCCCGTACGACGGCGGACCGGGAAAAACTGTTTTTT. This codes for CASRTTADREKLFF. The genes are TRBV6-6 and TRBJ1-4; no clear D gene. This CDR3 is 14 amino acids long. The germline V and J ends were trimmed by 11 bases and 8 bases, with 21 bases remaining between them. CDR1 is MNHNY, CDR2 SVGAGI, per germline (reference sequence).

This clonotype was counted ten times or more. At one end, the junction sequence differs from germline, possibly due to a read error. This sequence joins TRBV27 and TRBJ1-2, with 8 bases aligning to TRBD1. The CDR3 consists of 10 residues. Germline CDR1 and CDR2: MNHEY and SMNVEV (reference sequence). The CDR3 bases are TGTGCCAGCAGTTTAGGGACAGGCCGCTTC. This gives the protein CASSLGTGRF.

As concerns this clonotype: Since a much larger clone is just one base distant, this may be a read error. The V call is TRBV12-3 or TRBV12-4, the J call TRBJ1-1, with D possibly being TRBD1 (5 bases). The CDR3 covers 14 residues. CDR3 protein: CAGSFLTVNTEAFF. CDR3 nucleotides: TGTGCCGGCAGCTTTCTGACAGTGAACACTGAAGCTTTCTTT.

The chain links TRBV2 to TRBJ2-7; 7 nucleotides line up with TRBD1. Looked up from germline, CDR1 is SNHLY and CDR2 is FYNNEI. V was pared by 6 bases and J by 0 bases, with 5 bases of the junction left unmatched. The CDR3 spans 14 residues. CDR3 nucleotide sequence: TGTGCCAGCAGAGCGACAGGGAACTCCTACGAGCAGTACTTC. Translated, it gives CASRATGNSYEQYF.

This clonotype has only one observation. V is TRBV12-3 or TRBV12-4 and J is TRBJ1-5; 8 nucleotides match TRBD1. Trimming removed 10 bases from V and 4 bases from J; junction bases left unmatched: 6. The length of the CDR3 is 13 residues. The CDR3 DNA reads as TGTGCCACTTCAGGGGGCGCGAATCAGCCCCAGCATTTT. Protein sequence: CATSGGANQPQHF.